These T cell receptor beta chains were read from a single sample in a study of blood T cell repertoires in COVID-19. The method was immunoSEQ multiplex PCR; TCRdb's version includes in-frame clones alone and lacks a portion of them. The table has under 300,000 clones, 80% to 90% seen once; the top ten hold approximately 4.6%. Sequencing was performed on peripheral blood. The receptors were gathered from a woman aged 35 to 49 who had recovered from COVID-19. CDR3s include the opening cysteine and the closing phenylalanine or tryptophan. A D gene is named only where the DNA matches it firmly. Only some rows state a clone size, as once, few, many or a class for expanded clones.

CDR3aa: CASSPPLRHNEQFF
CDR3nt: TGTGCCAGCAGTCCCCCTTTGCGGCACAATGAGCAGTTCTTC
v_gene: TRBV27
d_gene: NA
j_gene: TRBJ2-1
abundance: few

CDR3aa: CASSKDHRGSKNIQYF
CDR3nt: TGTGCCAGCAGCAAGGACCACCGGGGGTCCAAAAACATTCAGTACTTC
v_gene: TRBV14
d_gene: NA
j_gene: TRBJ2-4
abundance: NA

CDR3aa: CASSLRTLQETQYF
CDR3nt: TGTGCCAGCAGTCTTCGGACACTACAAGAGACCCAGTACTTC
v_gene: TRBV28
d_gene: NA
j_gene: TRBJ2-5
abundance: NA

CDR3aa: CASSQMTGWNTEAFF
CDR3nt: TGCGCCAGCAGCCAAATGACAGGCTGGAACACTGAAGCTTTCTTT
v_gene: TRBV4-1
d_gene: NA
j_gene: TRBJ1-1
abundance: NA

CDR3aa: CAWSTGGYEQYF
CDR3nt: TGTGCCTGGAGTACCGGGGGGTACGAGCAGTACTTC
v_gene: TRBV30
d_gene: TRBD2
j_gene: TRBJ2-7
abundance: NA

CDR3aa: CASSLEVLRETQYF
CDR3nt: TGTGCCAGCTCACTGGAGGTTTTAAGGGAGACCCAGTACTTC
v_gene: TRBV18
d_gene: NA
j_gene: TRBJ2-5
abundance: NA

CDR3aa: CAAGAGYTDTQYF
CDR3nt: TGTGCCGCCGGAGCGGGATACACAGATACGCAGTATTTT
v_gene: TRBV7-8
d_gene: TRBD2
j_gene: TRBJ2-3
abundance: NA

CDR3aa: CASSLVFVTDTQYF
CDR3nt: TGCGCCAGCAGCTTGGTCTTCGTCACAGATACGCAGTATTTT
v_gene: TRBV5-1
d_gene: NA
j_gene: TRBJ2-3
abundance: NA

CDR3aa: CATTPGWGGETQYF
CDR3nt: TGTGCCACGACCCCAGGTTGGGGCGGAGAGACCCAGTACTTC
v_gene: TRBV7-2
d_gene: NA
j_gene: TRBJ2-5
abundance: NA

CDR3aa: CASSLGGGPYNEQFF
CDR3nt: TGTGCCAGCAGTCTTGGGGGGGGACCCTACAATGAGCAGTTCTTC
v_gene: TRBV5-4
d_gene: TRBD2
j_gene: TRBJ2-1
abundance: NA

CDR3aa: CASSLFGPGQGYEQYF
CDR3nt: TGTGCCAGCAGCTTATTTGGACCGGGACAGGGTTACGAGCAGTACTTC
v_gene: TRBV7-3
d_gene: TRBD1
j_gene: TRBJ2-7
abundance: NA

CDR3aa: CASSRGTGDEKLFF
CDR3nt: TGTGCCAGCTCACGGGGGACAGGAGATGAAAAACTGTTTTTT
v_gene: TRBV18
d_gene: TRBD1
j_gene: TRBJ1-4
abundance: NA

CDR3aa: CATIPGQFTGPLHF
CDR3nt: TGTGCCACCATACCGGGACAGTTCACCGGGCCCCTCCACTTT
v_gene: TRBV28
d_gene: TRBD1
j_gene: TRBJ1-6
abundance: NA

CDR3aa: CAHARVAGAHTQYF
CDR3nt: TGTGCCCACGCAAGGGTAGCGGGGGCCCATACGCAGTATTTT
v_gene: TRBV2
d_gene: TRBD2
j_gene: TRBJ2-3
abundance: NA

CDR3aa: CASRRQGDRPTNIQYF
CDR3nt: TGTGCCAGTAGGAGGCAAGGGGACAGACCTACAAACATTCAGTACTTC
v_gene: TRBV19
d_gene: TRBD1
j_gene: TRBJ2-4
abundance: NA

CDR3aa: CASRYPPTPPDTQYF
CDR3nt: TGTGCCAGCAGGTACCCGCCGACACCCCCAGATACGCAGTATTTT
v_gene: TRBV2
d_gene: NA
j_gene: TRBJ2-3
abundance: NA

CDR3aa: CASSRDRANTEAFF
CDR3nt: TGTGCCAGCAGCCGCGACAGGGCGAACACTGAAGCTTTCTTT
v_gene: TRBV3-1/TRBV3-2
d_gene: TRBD1
j_gene: TRBJ1-1
abundance: NA

CDR3aa: CASSQVSSGGNNEQFF
CDR3nt: TGCGCCAGCAGCCAAGTCTCTAGCGGGGGTAACAATGAGCAGTTCTTC
v_gene: TRBV4-3
d_gene: TRBD2
j_gene: TRBJ2-1
abundance: NA

CDR3aa: CASGLVLYNEQFF
CDR3nt: TGTGCTAGTGGTTTGGTACTTTACAATGAGCAGTTCTTC
v_gene: TRBV12-5
d_gene: NA
j_gene: TRBJ2-1
abundance: NA

CDR3aa: CASSLQETQYF
CDR3nt: TGTGCCAGCAGCCTCCAAGAGACCCAGTACTTC
v_gene: TRBV7-9
d_gene: NA
j_gene: TRBJ2-5
abundance: NA

CDR3aa: CASSSGQTAFF
CDR3nt: TGTGCCAGCAGTTCGGGACAGACGGCTTTCTTT
v_gene: TRBV6-2/TRBV6-3
d_gene: TRBD1
j_gene: TRBJ1-1
abundance: NA

CDR3aa: CASSQTDRGSYTF
CDR3nt: TGTGCCAGCAGTCAAACCGACAGGGGAAGCTACACCTTC
v_gene: TRBV28
d_gene: TRBD1
j_gene: TRBJ1-2
abundance: NA